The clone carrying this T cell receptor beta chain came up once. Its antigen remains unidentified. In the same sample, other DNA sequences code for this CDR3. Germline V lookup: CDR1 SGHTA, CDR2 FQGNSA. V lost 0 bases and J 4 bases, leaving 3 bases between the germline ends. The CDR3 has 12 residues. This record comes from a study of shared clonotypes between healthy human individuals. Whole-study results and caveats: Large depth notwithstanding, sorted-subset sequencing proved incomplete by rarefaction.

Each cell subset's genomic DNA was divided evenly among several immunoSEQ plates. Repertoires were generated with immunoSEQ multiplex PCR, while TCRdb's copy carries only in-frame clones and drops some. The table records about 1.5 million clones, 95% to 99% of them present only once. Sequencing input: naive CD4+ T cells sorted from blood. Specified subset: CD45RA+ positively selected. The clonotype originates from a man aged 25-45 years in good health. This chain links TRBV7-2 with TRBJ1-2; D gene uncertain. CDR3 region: CASSLAAYGYTF. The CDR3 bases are TGTGCCAGCAGCTTAGCGGCCTATGGCTACACCTTC.